One TCR beta chain is described in this entry. Its antigen is still unknown. Reverse transcription of 0.5 to 1 ug RNA was performed with random hexamers. TCRdb re-derived calls from the immunoSEQ multiplex PCR reads in MiXCR, one entry per CDR3 protein. The sample records around 110,000 distinct CDR3 sequences, 85% to 95% being singletons. The record originates from a study of CD8 T cells in Susac syndrome. Whole-study context: Within the sequenced group of Susac syndrome patients, six showed active disease and about 8 were in remission. Study observations and caveats: Across the total CD8+ repertoires, sixteen Susac-specific public clones were detected, and across the CD8+ TEMRA repertoires, roughly 5 such clones were detected.

Looked up from germline, CDR1 is GTSNPN and CDR2 is SVGIG (reference sequence). V gave up 0 bases and J gave up 5 bases; unmatched junction bases: 11. The CDR3 spans 16 residues. Sequencing of TCR beta covered CD8+ and CD4+ T cells obtained from blood. Through negative isolation, CD4+ and CD8+ T cells were obtained, while TEMRA cells were enriched using FACS. Sequencing was carried out using CD8+ T cells from PBMCs. The chain is built from TRBV30 and TRBJ2-3; 7 nucleotides match TRBD2. This clonotype was obtained from a human donor with Susac syndrome. This CDR3 reads CAWSVPASGDGDTQYF. CDR3 sequence (DNA): TGTGCCTGGAGTGTACCCGCCAGCGGGGATGGAGATACGCAGTATTTT.